This TCR beta chain originates from a study of T-cell reconstitution after alpha-beta-depleted transplantation in children. This CDR3 is 13 amino acids long. CDR1 and CDR2 (germline): KGHSH, LQKENI. The germline V and J ends were trimmed by 1 base and 8 bases, with 8 bases remaining between them. This clonotype was detected a few times. Unique molecular identifiers featured in how the TCRbeta library was prepared. TCRdb recomputed calls from the PCR reads with MiXCR, one row per CDR3 protein. The data show 300,000 to 400,000 distinct CDR3 sequences, approximately 23% seen once. The sample was PBMCs, mostly from graft donor cells, taken 180 days after TCRalphabeta/CD19-depleted stem cell transplant. The V and J genes are TRBV18 and TRBJ1-4; unclear D gene. The sequence was obtained from a male patient between 10 and 17 years old who had a stem cell transplant for acute lymphoblastic leukemia, so the T cells may come from the graft donor. The DNA for the CDR3 is TGTGCCAGCTCACCACGGGCAGTGGAAAAACTGTTTTTT. Residues: CASSPRAVEKLFF.